This passage covers 12 T cell receptor beta chains from one sample sequenced in a study of T-cell reconstitution after alpha-beta-depleted transplantation in children. Using unique molecular identifiers, the investigators prepared the TCRbeta library. TCRdb reanalysed the PCR reads using MiXCR and keeps one entry per CDR3 protein. The data show 500,000 or so distinct CDR3 sequences, around 10% seen once. The sequencing used PBMCs, mostly from graft donor cells, collected 180 days after TCRalphabeta/CD19-depleted stem cell transplant. The receptors originated from a female patient aged 2-9 years who had a stem cell transplant for aplastic anemia, so the T cells may come from the graft donor.

Only a few counts were recorded for this clonotype. The chain recombines TRBV7-9 with TRBJ1-2, with TRBD1 matching over 7 bases. J lost 8 bases, V lost 4 bases, and 10 bases had no gene match. Germline CDR1 reads SEHNR; CDR2 reads FQNEAQ (reference sequence). This CDR3 region has 14 residues. The CDR3: CASSSTRTGAGYTF. The CDR3 coding sequence is TGTGCCAGCAGCTCTACTCGTACAGGGGCCGGCTACACCTTC.

This clonotype was counted a few times. This rearrangement joins TRBV5-4 to TRBJ2-5; TRBD1 agrees at 8 bases. Trimming cost V 3 bases and J 5 bases; bases outside gene matches: 12. CDR1 SGHNT and CDR2 YYREEE come from the germline V gene (reference sequence). There are 16 residues in the CDR3. Here the CDR3 reads CASSSAQGAVSETQYF. DNA for the CDR3: TGTGCCAGCAGCTCCGCCCAGGGGGCGGTCAGTGAGACCCAGTACTTC.

A few counts support this clonotype. This chain joins TRBV11-2 and TRBJ2-1, with TRBD2 matching over 12 bases. This CDR3 has 17 amino acids. V lost 0 bases, J lost 8 bases, and 8 bases stayed unmatched. Germline-derived CDR1 and CDR2 are SGHAT and FQNNGV. CDR3 residues: CASSLDVVTSGSDEQFF. The CDR3 DNA reads TGTGCCAGCAGCTTAGATGTCGTGACTAGCGGGAGTGATGAGCAGTTCTTC.

This clonotype was counted between two and nine times. This rearrangement joins TRBV18 to TRBJ2-5, with 7 bases aligning to TRBD1. The J segment lost 2 bases and the V segment lost 0 bases, leaving 3 bases of the junction unmatched. CDR3 size: 15 residues. Germline loops: CDR1 KGHSH, CDR2 LQKENI. CDR3 protein: CASSPPGQRQETQYF. The CDR3 DNA reads as TGTGCCAGCTCACCACCGGGACAGCGTCAAGAGACCCAGTACTTC.

This clonotype was detected only a few times. This chain joins TRBV18 and TRBJ1-6, with TRBD1 identical over 11 bases. V was clipped by 4 bases and J by 10 bases; unmatched bases: 6. Germline CDR1 reads KGHSH; CDR2 reads LQKENI. This CDR3 is built from 15 residues. DNA of the CDR3: TGTGCCAGCTCACAGGGACAGGGGGTAGAGTCACCCCTCCACTTT. Encoded protein: CASSQGQGVESPLHF.

As DNA, the CDR3 is TGTGCCAGTCGGAAGCGGGAGGGCCGCACCTACGAGCAGTACTTC. Translating gives CASRKREGRTYEQYF. The V gene is TRBV19, the J gene TRBJ2-7; 10 bases match TRBD2. CDR3 length: 15 residues. Germline V gene sequence: CDR1 LNHDA, CDR2 SQIVND (reference sequence). The V gene end was trimmed by 8 bases and the J gene end by 2 bases; junction bases not matched to a gene: 9.

The chain employs TRBV7-9 and TRBJ2-3; TRBD2 agrees at 7 bases. The ends lost 5 bases at V and 1 base at J; junction bases unmatched: 6. CDR3 length: 15 residues. CDR1 is SEHNR and CDR2 is FQNEAQ in the germline V gene (reference sequence). The CDR3 DNA follows: TGTGCCAGCAGCCCTGGACTAGTGGGCACAGATACGCAGTATTTT. Translated: CASSPGLVGTDTQYF.

This clonotype was recorded a few times. The CDR3 spells CSAPDNSNQPQHF. The CDR3 nucleotides are TGCAGTGCTCCCGACAATAGCAATCAGCCCCAGCATTTT. The chain recombines TRBV20-1 with TRBJ1-5; D is unclear. The CDR3 length is 13 residues. V lost 5 bases and J 0 bases, leaving 8 bases between the germline ends. CDR1 is DFQATT and CDR2 is SNEGSKA in the germline V gene (reference sequence).

This clonotype was detected ten times or more. The rearrangement links TRBV4-3 to TRBJ1-4, with 8 bases fitting TRBD1. The CDR3 extends over 17 amino acids. The V and J ends lost 6 bases and 0 bases, in that order; junction bases with no gene match: 9. The germline CDR1 and CDR2 sequences are LGHNA and YSLEER. This CDR3 is CASSLYRGRATNEKLFF. The DNA of the CDR3 is TGCGCCAGCAGTCTCTACAGGGGGAGGGCAACTAATGAAAAACTGTTTTTT.

This clonotype came up a few times. The V and J genes are TRBV7-6 and TRBJ2-1, with D hard to call. The germline V gene has CDR1 SGHVS and CDR2 FNYEAQ. Trimming pared 3 bases from V and 0 bases from J, leaving 6 bases between. This CDR3 has 14 residues. DNA of the CDR3: TGTGCCAGCAGCTTTACATTCTCCTACAATGAGCAGTTCTTC. Translated, it gives CASSFTFSYNEQFF.

In its sample, this clonotype was seen a few times. This chain joins TRBV4-1 and TRBJ2-5; D gene ambiguous. Trimming pared 0 bases from V and 4 bases from J, leaving 6 bases between. The CDR3 contains 13 residues. Germline loops: CDR1 MGHRA, CDR2 YSYEKL. The CDR3 sequence is CASSQDQRETQYF. CDR3 DNA sequence: TGCGCCAGCAGCCAAGATCAGCGAGAGACCCAGTACTTC.

In the case of this clonotype: A read error is possible here, since a much larger clone lies one base away. CDR3 DNA sequence: TGCAGTGCTAGAAAGGGGAACACTGAAGCTTTCTTT. Translation: CSARKGNTEAFF. V usage is TRBV20-1 and J usage is TRBJ1-1; D unresolved. CDR1 is DFQATT and CDR2 is SNEGSKA in the germline V gene (reference sequence). Trimming removed 2 bases at V and 1 base at J, with 5 bases between. There are 12 residues in the CDR3.